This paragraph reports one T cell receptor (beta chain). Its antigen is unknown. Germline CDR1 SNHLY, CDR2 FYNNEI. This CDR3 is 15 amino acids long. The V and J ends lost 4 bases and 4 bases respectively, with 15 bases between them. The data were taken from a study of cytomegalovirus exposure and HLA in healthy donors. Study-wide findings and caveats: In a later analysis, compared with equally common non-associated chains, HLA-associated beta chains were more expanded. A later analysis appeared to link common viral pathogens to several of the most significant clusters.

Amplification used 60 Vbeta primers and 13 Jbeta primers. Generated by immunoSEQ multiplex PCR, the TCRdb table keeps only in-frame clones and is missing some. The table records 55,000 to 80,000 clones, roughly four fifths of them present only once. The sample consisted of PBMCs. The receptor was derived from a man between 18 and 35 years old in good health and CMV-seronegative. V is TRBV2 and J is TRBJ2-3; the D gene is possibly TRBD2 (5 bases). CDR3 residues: CASSVLTSRADTQYF. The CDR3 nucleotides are TGTGCCAGCAGTGTTCTAACATCGCGGGCAGATACGCAGTATTTT. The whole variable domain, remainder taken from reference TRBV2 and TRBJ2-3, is EPEVTQTPSHQVTQMGQEVILRCVPISNHLYFYWYRQILGQKVEFLVSFYNNEISEKSEIFDDQFSVERPDGSNFTLKIRSTKLEDSAMYFCASSVLTSRADTQYFGPGTRLTVL.